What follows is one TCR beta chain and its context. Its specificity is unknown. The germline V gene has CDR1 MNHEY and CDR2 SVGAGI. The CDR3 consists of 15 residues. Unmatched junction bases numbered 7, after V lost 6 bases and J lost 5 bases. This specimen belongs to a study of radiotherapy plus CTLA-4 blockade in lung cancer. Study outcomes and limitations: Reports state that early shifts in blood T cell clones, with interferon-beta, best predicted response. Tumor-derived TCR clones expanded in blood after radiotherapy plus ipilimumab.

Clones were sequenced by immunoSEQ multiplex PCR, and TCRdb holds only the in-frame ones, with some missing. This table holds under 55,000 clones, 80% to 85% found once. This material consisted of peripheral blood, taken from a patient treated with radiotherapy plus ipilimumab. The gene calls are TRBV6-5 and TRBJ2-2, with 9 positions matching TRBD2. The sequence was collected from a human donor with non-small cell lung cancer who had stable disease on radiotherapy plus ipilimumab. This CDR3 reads CASRPWREGTGELFF. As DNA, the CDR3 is TGTGCCAGCAGACCTTGGCGGGAGGGAACCGGGGAGCTGTTTTTT.